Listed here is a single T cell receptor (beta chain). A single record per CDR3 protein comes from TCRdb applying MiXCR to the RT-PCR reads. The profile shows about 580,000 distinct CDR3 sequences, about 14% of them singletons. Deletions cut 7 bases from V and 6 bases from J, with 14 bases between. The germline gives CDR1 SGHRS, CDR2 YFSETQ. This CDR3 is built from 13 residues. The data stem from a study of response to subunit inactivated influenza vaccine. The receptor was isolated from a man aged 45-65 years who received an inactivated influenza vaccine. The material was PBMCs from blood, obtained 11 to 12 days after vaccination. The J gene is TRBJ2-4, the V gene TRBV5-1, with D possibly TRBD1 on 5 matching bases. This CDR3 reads CASAPGAANIQYF. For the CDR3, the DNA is TGCGCCAGCGCCCCTGGGGCAGCAAACATTCAGTACTTC.